Listed below are T cell receptor beta chains from one sample, sequenced in a study of shared clonotypes between healthy human individuals. Only in-frame clones appear in the TCRdb table, and some are missing; sequencing was by immunoSEQ multiplex PCR. Of 780,000 or so clones in the sample, approximately 77% are singletons; the top ten hold roughly 1.8%. The sample taken for sequencing was memory CD4+ T cells sorted from blood. These TCRs come from a woman between 25 and 40 years old in good health. Both conserved end residues are part of each CDR3. D genes are given only for firm matches. Size is stated for part of the rows, as once, few or many counts, or as a class when the clone is expanded.

>-|-|TRBV15|TRBJ1-1
TGTGCCACCAGCAGAGAAGCCCCATGGGCACCCGCTGAAGCTTTCTTT
CATSREAPWAPAEAFF
>-|-|TRBV5-4|TRBJ2-7
TGTGCCAGCAGCTTGGCGGGGAAAGGGGCCTACGAGCAGTACTTC
CASSLAGKGAYEQYF
>-|-|TRBV5-1|TRBJ1-1
TGCGCCAGCAGCCTAGGATCCGTTCGTACTGAAGCTTTCTTT
CASSLGSVRTEAFF
>-|-|TRBV6-5|TRBJ2-5
TGTGCCAGCAGATATCGGAGGGGAGAGACCCAGTACTTC
CASRYRRGETQYF
>-|-|TRBV15|TRBJ1-5
TGTGCCACCAGCAGAGATCGAAACAGTATCAATCAGCCCCAGCATTTT
CATSRDRNSINQPQHF
>few|-|TRBV6-1|TRBJ1-1
TGTGCCAGCAGCGTTCGGACAGACACTGAAGCTTTCTTT
CASSVRTDTEAFF
>few|-|TRBV28|TRBJ1-2
TGTGCCAGCACCAAAAGCGTATATGGCTACACCTTC
CASTKSVYGYTF
>-|TRBD2|TRBV5-4|TRBJ2-5
TGTGCCAGCAGCCGGACTAGCGGGAGGTCCTCAGAGACCCAGTACTTC
CASSRTSGRSSETQYF
>-|TRBD1|TRBV30|TRBJ2-3
TGTGCCTGGAGCGACAGGGCCCCCCCAGATACGCAGTATTTT
CAWSDRAPPDTQYF
>-|TRBD2|TRBV7-8|TRBJ2-2
TGTGCCAGCAGCTTACGGAGAATAGCGGGAGCGGCCGGGGAGCTGTTTTTT
CASSLRRIAGAAGELFF
>-|-|TRBV27|TRBJ2-2
TGTGCCAGCAGTTCCGGGGTTCCAAGCGGGGAGCTGTTTTTT
CASSSGVPSGELFF
>-|TRBD2|TRBV27|TRBJ2-1
TGTGCCAGCAGTACAGGGTGGAGCGGGAGCTACAATGAGCAGTTCTTC
CASSTGWSGSYNEQFF
>-|TRBD2|TRBV5-1|TRBJ2-1
TGCGCCAGCAGCCCGGGACTAGCGGGAGCCCATGAGCAGTTCTTC
CASSPGLAGAHEQFF
>-|TRBD2|TRBV27|TRBJ2-3
TGTGCCAGCAGTTTACTAGCGGGAGCCGGTACGCAGTATTTT
CASSLLAGAGTQYF
>many|-|TRBV5-4|TRBJ2-2
TGTGCCAGCAGCTTGGAGACCGGCGGGGAGCTGTTTTTT
CASSLETGGELFF
>-|TRBD2|TRBV19|TRBJ2-1
TGTGCCAGTAGTCCTAGCGGGAGGGGCGCCTACAATGAGCAGTTCTTC
CASSPSGRGAYNEQFF
>-|-|TRBV21-1|TRBJ1-5
TGTGCCAGCACAACTACAGGGAACAATCAGCCCCAGCATTTT
CASTTTGNNQPQHF
>few|-|TRBV6-6|TRBJ1-1
TGTGCCAGCACCTTGGACAGACCCCTCATGAACACTGAAGCTTTCTTT
CASTLDRPLMNTEAFF
>-|TRBD1|TRBV7-6|TRBJ1-1
TGTGCCAGCAGCTCGCAGACAGGGATGAACACTGAAGCTTTCTTT
CASSSQTGMNTEAFF
>-|-|TRBV7-2|TRBJ2-2
TGTGCCAGCAGCTTAGCGAGCCACACCGGGGAGCTGTTTTTT
CASSLASHTGELFF
>-|TRBD1|TRBV6-5|TRBJ1-2
TGTGCCAGCAGTTCGGGACAGGGCATAGGCTACACCTTC
CASSSGQGIGYTF
>-|-|TRBV7-9|TRBJ2-7
TGTGCCAGCAGCTTACTACAGCGGACGGGGGGCGCCTACGAGCAGTACTTC
CASSLLQRTGGAYEQYF
>-|-|TRBV28|TRBJ1-2
TGTGCCAGCAGACCCGGGACGCCTAACTATGGCTACACCTTC
CASRPGTPNYGYTF
>-|-|TRBV28|TRBJ1-2
TGTGCCAGCAGTTTTAGACAGGAGGGGTCCTATGGCTACACCTTC
CASSFRQEGSYGYTF
>-|-|TRBV5-8|TRBJ2-5
TGTGCCAGCAGCTTGAGGGGGGTTGCGTACTTC
CASSLRGVAYF
>-|-|TRBV28|TRBJ1-1
TGTGCCACCTACAGGGACATGAACACTGAAGCTTTCTTT
CATYRDMNTEAFF
>once|TRBD1|TRBV6-1|TRBJ2-7
TGTGCCAGCAATCCGGGACAGGGGTTGTACGAGCAGTACTTC
CASNPGQGLYEQYF
>-|-|TRBV19|TRBJ2-6
TGTGCCAGTAGTATAGTTACCGTTGGGTCCAACGTCCTGACTTTC
CASSIVTVGSNVLTF
>few|TRBD2|TRBV5-1|TRBJ2-2
TGCGCCAGCAGCTTGGACGGGAGGACCACCGGGGAGCTGTTTTTT
CASSLDGRTTGELFF
>-|-|TRBV5-1|TRBJ1-6
TGCGCCAGCAGCTTGGAAGGACCTAATTCACCCCTCCACTTT
CASSLEGPNSPLHF
>-|-|TRBV7-9|TRBJ2-1
TGTGCCAGCAGCTTCACGGGAGAGTTTGAGCAGTTCTTC
CASSFTGEFEQFF
>-|-|TRBV21-1|TRBJ2-5
TGTGCCAGCAGCAGGAGAAACGGACAGGCCGAAGAGACCCAGTACTTC
CASSRRNGQAEETQYF
>-|-|TRBV28|TRBJ1-1
TGTGCCAGCAGCAGCCCACCGGTGGTAGGAATGAACACTGAAGCTTTCTTT
CASSSPPVVGMNTEAFF
>-|-|TRBV5-1|TRBJ1-1
TGCGCCAGCAGCTTGCAGGCGGGTTCTGAAGCTTTCTTT
CASSLQAGSEAFF
>many|-|TRBV28|TRBJ1-2
TGTGCCAGCAGGCCGGGAACGAACTATGGCTACACCTTC
CASRPGTNYGYTF
>-|-|TRBV29-1|TRBJ2-1
TGCAGCGTTCGGGGACCGGCGGCCAATGAGCAGTTCTTC
CSVRGPAANEQFF
>-|TRBD1|TRBV5-1|TRBJ2-5
TGCGCCAGCAGCCAGGAACAGGGGGGAGAGACCCAGTACTTC
CASSQEQGGETQYF